Shown below are 11 T cell receptor beta chains from a single sample sequenced in a study of cytomegalovirus exposure and HLA in healthy donors. This PCR relied on a set of 60 Vbeta primers and 13 Jbeta primers. Assay used: immunoSEQ multiplex PCR; TCRdb lists only in-frame clones, some missing. The table lists about 93,000 clones, around three fifths of them singletons. Sequenced: PBMCs. These receptor sequences come from a boy younger than 18 in good health and CMV-seropositive.

V and J are TRBV2 and TRBJ1-6; D is unresolved. The CDR3 spans 14 residues. Germline CDR1 SNHLY, CDR2 FYNNEI. V shed 4 bases and J shed 7 bases, with 11 bases lying between them. The CDR3 region is CASSGRQYNSPLHF. DNA of the CDR3: TGTGCCAGCAGTGGTCGCCAGTACAATTCACCCCTCCACTTT.

The chain couples TRBV28 to TRBJ1-5; 7 bases are a match to TRBD1. CDR1 and CDR2 from the germline V gene are MDHEN and SYDVKM. CDR3 length: 15 amino acids. V shed 5 bases, J shed 2 bases, and the junction held 6 bases outside the gene matches. The CDR3, as DNA: TGTGCCAGCAGTAAGGACAGGCTCGGCAATCAGCCCCAGCATTTT. It translates to CASSKDRLGNQPQHF.

V is TRBV5-4 and J is TRBJ2-3; 9 bases map to TRBD2. V lost 0 bases and J lost 5; bases outside the gene matches: 10. CDR3 length: 17 amino acids. Germline CDR1 and CDR2: SGHNT and YYREEE (reference sequence). The CDR3 protein is CASSLAGSGGSRDTQYF. DNA for the CDR3: TGTGCCAGCAGCTTGGCCGGTAGCGGGGGTTCGAGAGATACGCAGTATTTT.

The chain combines TRBV6-5 with TRBJ1-1; a possible D gene is TRBD1 (6 bases). The CDR3 loop spans 14 amino acids. V lost 5 bases and J lost 0, with 10 bases in between. Germline V CDR1 and CDR2: MNHEY, SVGAGI. CDR3 bases: TGTGCCAGCAGTGACAGGTGGATGAACACTGAAGCTTTCTTT. Its protein product is CASSDRWMNTEAFF.

A few counts support this clone. Written as DNA, the CDR3 is TGCGCCAGCAGCCAAGATAGGGCAGGGGGCGCATACGGGGAGCTGTTTTTT. Protein: CASSQDRAGGAYGELFF. This chain joins TRBV4-1 and TRBJ2-2, with 8 positions matching TRBD1. The CDR3 is made up of 17 amino acids. The trim removed 0 bases at V and 7 bases at J, leaving 10 bases unmatched. Germline assignment: CDR1 MGHRA and CDR2 YSYEKL.

This chain connects TRBV28 to TRBJ2-4, with 8 nucleotides matching TRBD1. Germline CDR1 and CDR2: MDHEN and SYDVKM. With V trimmed by 1 base and J by 5 bases, 7 bases remained unmatched. This CDR3 has 16 amino acids. CDR3 nucleotide sequence: TGTGCCAGCAGTTTATCAGGGGGCTCTCGTGAAAACATTCAGTACTTC. Residues: CASSLSGGSRENIQYF.

The chain combines TRBV11-2 with TRBJ2-7; 9 positions agree with TRBD1. Germline assignment: CDR1 SGHAT and CDR2 FQNNGV. Trimming removed 8 bases from V and 5 bases from J; junction bases left unmatched: 13. The CDR3 contains 15 residues. This chain's CDR3 is CASGSSWDRAHEQYF. CDR3 coding DNA: TGTGCCAGCGGCTCGTCGTGGGACAGGGCCCACGAGCAGTACTTC.

This chain uses TRBV19 with TRBJ1-1; tentative D call: TRBD1 (6 bases). The CDR3 runs 14 residues. V lost 2 bases and J lost 1, with 8 bases in between. Germline values: CDR1 LNHDA, CDR2 SQIVND (reference sequence). The CDR3 reads CASSIQGRNTEAFF. The CDR3 DNA is TGTGCCAGTAGTATACAGGGGCGGAACACTGAAGCTTTCTTT.

In the case of this clone: One end of the junction is discordant with germline, which a read error may explain. The chain joins TRBV9 to TRBJ2-2, with a possible D match to TRBD2 (5 bases). The CDR3 totals 15 residues. CDR1 is SGDLS, CDR2 YYNGEE, per germline. The CDR3 is CASALGNTNTGELFF. The CDR3 DNA follows: TGTGCCAGCGCCCTAGGCAACACTAACACCGGGGAGTTGTTTTTT.

This clone came up a few times. V is TRBV6-6 and J is TRBJ1-5; D is perhaps TRBD1 (5 bases). This CDR3 contains 15 residues. Trimming took 5 bases from V and 3 from J, leaving 14 bases between them. Germline CDR1 MNHNY, CDR2 SVGAGI (reference sequence). CDR3 bases: TGTGCCAGCAGTAACCTACAGGCAAACAATCAGCCCCAGCATTTT. The encoded protein is CASSNLQANNQPQHF.

This clone was seen more than once but under ten times. V is TRBV6-5 and J is TRBJ1-3; D is uncertain. This CDR3 has 15 amino acids. V lost 2 bases and J lost 4, with 12 bases in between. The germline V gene encodes CDR1 MNHEY and CDR2 SVGAGI. The CDR3, as DNA: TGTGCCAGCAGTTACAAGTTCGTGAGAGGAAACACCATATATTTT. Amino acid sequence: CASSYKFVRGNTIYF.